This TCR beta chain was found in a study of T cells in Graves' hyperthyroidism and ophthalmopathy. The PBMCs studied were ones that came from approximately 9.9 ml fresh peripheral blood. Amplified TCR beta CDR3 regions came from RNA transcripts. During a first-round RT-PCR of the TCR CDR3, the HTBI primer set was used. TCRdb re-called the multiplex PCR reads through MiXCR, storing one row per CDR3 protein. This table holds approximately 560,000 distinct CDR3 sequences, about a sixth found once. As regards this clonotype: Its antigen is not identified.

Study conclusions and caveats: Ophthalmopathy could be told apart from stable hyperthyroidism with a 13 V-J model.

CDR1 MNHEY and CDR2 SMNVEV come from the germline V gene (reference sequence). V dropped 6 bases and J dropped 1; count of bases not matched to a gene: 8. This CDR3 comprises 15 residues. The chain joins TRBV27 to TRBJ2-5; 7 bases align to TRBD1. The source material was blood. This clonotype was sampled from a woman in her twenties or thirties with Graves' hyperthyroidism. The CDR3 is CASRFIGQAQETQYF. The CDR3 DNA is TGTGCCAGCAGATTCATTGGACAGGCCCAAGAGACCCAGTACTTC.